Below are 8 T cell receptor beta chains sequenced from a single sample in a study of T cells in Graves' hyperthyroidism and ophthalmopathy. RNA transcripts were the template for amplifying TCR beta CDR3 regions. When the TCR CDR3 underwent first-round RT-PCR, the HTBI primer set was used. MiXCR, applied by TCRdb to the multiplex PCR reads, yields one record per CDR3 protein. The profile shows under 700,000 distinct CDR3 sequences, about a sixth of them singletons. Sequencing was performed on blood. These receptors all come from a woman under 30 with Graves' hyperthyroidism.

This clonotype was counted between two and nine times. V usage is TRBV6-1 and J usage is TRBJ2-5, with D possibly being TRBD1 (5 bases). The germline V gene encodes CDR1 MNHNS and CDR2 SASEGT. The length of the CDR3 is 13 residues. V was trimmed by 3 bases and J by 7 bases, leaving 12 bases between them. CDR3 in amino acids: CASSEPGMVTQYF. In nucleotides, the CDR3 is TGTGCCAGCAGTGAGCCAGGGATGGTGACCCAGTACTTC.

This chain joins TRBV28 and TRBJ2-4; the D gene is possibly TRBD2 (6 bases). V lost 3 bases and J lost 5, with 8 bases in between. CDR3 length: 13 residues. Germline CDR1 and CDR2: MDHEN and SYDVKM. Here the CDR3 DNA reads TGTGCCAGCAGTTTTTTAGCGGAAAACATTCAGTACTTC. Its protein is CASSFLAENIQYF.

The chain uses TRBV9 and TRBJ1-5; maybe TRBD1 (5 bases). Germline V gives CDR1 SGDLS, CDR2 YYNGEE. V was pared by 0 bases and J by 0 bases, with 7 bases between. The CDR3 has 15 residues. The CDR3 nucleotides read TGTGCCAGCAGCGTAGGACAGTCTAGCAATCAGCCCCAGCATTTT. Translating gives CASSVGQSSNQPQHF.

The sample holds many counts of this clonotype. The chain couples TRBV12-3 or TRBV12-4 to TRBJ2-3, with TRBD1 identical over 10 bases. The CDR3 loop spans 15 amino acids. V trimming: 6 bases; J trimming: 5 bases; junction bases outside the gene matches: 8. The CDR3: CASSPRTGGRDTQYF. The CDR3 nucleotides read TGTGCCAGCAGCCCTAGGACAGGGGGGAGAGATACGCAGTATTTT.

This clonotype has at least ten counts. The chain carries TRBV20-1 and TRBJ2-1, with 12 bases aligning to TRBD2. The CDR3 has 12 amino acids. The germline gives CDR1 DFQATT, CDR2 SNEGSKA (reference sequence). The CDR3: CSTSGGKNEQFF. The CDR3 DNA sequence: TGCAGCACTAGCGGGGGGAAGAACGAGCAGTTCTTC.

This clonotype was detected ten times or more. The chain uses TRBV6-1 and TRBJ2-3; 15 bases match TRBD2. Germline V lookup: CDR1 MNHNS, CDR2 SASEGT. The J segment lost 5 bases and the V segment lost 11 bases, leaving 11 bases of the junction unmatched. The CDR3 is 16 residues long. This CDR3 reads CAVRPGLAGGGDTQYF. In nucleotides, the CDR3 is TGTGCCGTCAGGCCAGGACTAGCGGGGGGGGGAGATACGCAGTATTTT.

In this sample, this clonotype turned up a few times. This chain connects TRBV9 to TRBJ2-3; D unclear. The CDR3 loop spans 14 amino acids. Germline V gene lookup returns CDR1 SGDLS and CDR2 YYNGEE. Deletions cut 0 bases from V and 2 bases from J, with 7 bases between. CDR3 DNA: TGTGCCAGCAGCGTAGGGCGGACCACAGATACGCAGTATTTT. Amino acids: CASSVGRTTDTQYF.

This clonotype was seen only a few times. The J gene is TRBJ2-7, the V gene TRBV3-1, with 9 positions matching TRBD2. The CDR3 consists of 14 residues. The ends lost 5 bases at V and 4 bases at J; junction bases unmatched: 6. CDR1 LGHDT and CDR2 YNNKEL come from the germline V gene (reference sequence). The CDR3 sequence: CASSSDSGSYEQYF. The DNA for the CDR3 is TGTGCCAGCAGCTCTGATAGCGGGAGTTACGAGCAGTACTTC.